The 2 T cell receptor beta chains below all came from one sample that was sequenced in a study of blood T cell repertoires in COVID-19 (dated by TCRdb to about 2020). Library preparation was by the immunoSEQ multiplex PCR assay. TCRdb retrieved this table from immuneACCESS and kept in-frame rearrangements only. Not all clones are present; in checked studies, unresolved V genes account for under half, and no reason is known for the remainder. This sample lists 70,000 to 90,000 clones; 88% were detected once. The top ten hold under 55% of the sample. The sequencing sample was made of peripheral blood. The receptors were gathered from a human donor in a cohort sampled during active COVID-19.

This sequence joins TRBV6-4 and TRBJ2-7, with 10 bases lining up with TRBD1. The V gene's germline CDR1 is MRHNA and CDR2 SNTAGT. The CDR3 runs to 16 residues. The junction had 4 bases not matched to a gene; V was cut back by 0 bases and J by 2 bases. The DNA of the CDR3 is TGTGCCAGCAGTGACTCTGGGACAGGGGCGGCCTACGAGCAGTACTTC. Its protein product is CASSDSGTGAAYEQYF.

The chain employs TRBV6-5 and TRBJ1-2; 10 bases are a match to TRBD1. CDR3 size: 14 residues. Germline trimming cut 5 bases from V and 8 bases from J; bases unmatched to any gene: 8. From germline, CDR1 is MNHEY and CDR2 SVGAGI. This CDR3 is CASSNPGQGKGYTF. For the CDR3, the DNA is TGTGCCAGCAGTAACCCGGGACAGGGGAAAGGCTACACCTTC.